The 7 T cell receptor beta chains presented below share a single source sample, sequenced in a study of technical replicates of blood from a handful of donors. The data were produced by immunoSEQ multiplex PCR, yet TCRdb's version contains in-frame clones alone and is incomplete. This table holds around 76,000 clones, roughly 92% found once. Source material: T cells isolated from PBMCs. These receptors were taken from a human donor in good health.

J is TRBJ2-7 and V is TRBV23-1, with TRBD1 identical over 8 bases. TRBV23-1 is recorded as an ORF, its role being uncertain. CDR3 length: 12 residues. Unmatched junction bases numbered 0, after V lost 6 bases and J lost 2 bases. CDR3 DNA: TGCGCCAGCAGGACAGGGGCCTACGAGCAGTACTTC. Translation: CASRTGAYEQYF.

V gene TRBV4-2 combines with J gene TRBJ2-1; D perhaps matches TRBD1 (5 bases). V lost 2 bases to trimming and J lost 7 bases, with 15 bases between them. Looked up from germline, CDR1 is LGHNA and CDR2 is YNFKEQ. The CDR3 extends over 15 amino acids. The CDR3 nucleotides read TGTGCCAGCAGCCAAATTCAGGGAATCAGGAATGAGCAGTTCTTC. Translating it yields CASSQIQGIRNEQFF.

V usage is TRBV4-3 and J usage is TRBJ2-6; possibly TRBD1 for D (6 bases). This CDR3 has 18 residues. Looked up from germline, CDR1 is LGHNA and CDR2 is YSLEER. The V end lost 4 bases, the J end lost 0 bases, and 16 bases lay between the germline ends. The CDR3: CASSPRSTGRSGANVLTF. In nucleotides, the CDR3 is TGCGCCAGCAGCCCAAGATCGACAGGCCGCTCTGGGGCCAACGTCCTGACTTTC.

The V and J genes are TRBV27 and TRBJ1-1; no firm D call. This CDR3 has 14 amino acids. Trimming removed 5 bases at V and 6 bases at J, with 16 bases between. The V gene's germline CDR1 is MNHEY and CDR2 SMNVEV (reference sequence). The CDR3 protein is CASSPYLTNSEAFF. CDR3 bases: TGTGCCAGCAGTCCCTACCTGACTAACTCTGAAGCTTTCTTT.

The chain recombines TRBV6-1 with TRBJ2-7, with 7 bases fitting TRBD1. Germline CDR1 is MNHNS and CDR2 is SASEGT. This CDR3 has 15 residues. V lost 3 bases, J lost 2 bases, and 7 bases stayed unmatched. CDR3 nucleotides: TGTGCCAGCAGTGATAGGGGGCAAAGGCCCTACGAGCAGTACTTC. Amino acids: CASSDRGQRPYEQYF.

This clone was counted a single time. The genes are TRBV4-2 and TRBJ2-7, with 10 bases fitting TRBD1. The ends lost 4 bases at V and 4 bases at J; junction bases unmatched: 4. CDR1 LGHNA and CDR2 YNFKEQ come from the germline V gene. The CDR3 sequence is 14 residues long. This CDR3 reads CASSLKDRGYEQYF. CDR3 in DNA: TGTGCCAGCAGCCTAAAGGACAGGGGGTACGAGCAGTACTTC.

This clone was observed a single time. V and J are TRBV15 and TRBJ2-7; 7 bases are shared with TRBD1. CDR1 and CDR2 (germline): LNHNV, YYDKDF (reference sequence). The CDR3 length is 16 residues. Trimming took 0 bases from V and 3 from J; bases not matched to a gene: 8. As DNA, the CDR3 is TGTGCCACCAGCAGAGATTACGGGACAGCGGACTACGAGCAGTACTTC. The encoded protein is CATSRDYGTADYEQYF.